This passage covers 19 T cell receptor beta chains from one sample sequenced in a study of T cell clusters in autoimmune cytopenias. Some 40,000 genome equivalents of blood DNA were amplified for TRB. TRB rearrangements were amplified by touch-down multiplex PCR with mixed TRB-A/B primers. Following a re-call of the multiplex PCR reads, TCRdb has one entry per CDR3 protein and lacks DNA. The data include more than 7,500 distinct CDR3 sequences; the top ten clones carry roughly 5.4%. The sequencing input was peripheral blood. These TCRs come from a human donor with an autoimmune cytopenia or autoimmune hepatitis (not recorded which).

J is TRBJ1-1 and V is TRBV18; TCRdb's assignment of TRBD1 cannot be checked, as there is no DNA. The CDR3 runs 14 residues. CDR1 and CDR2 (germline): KGHSH, LQKENI. This CDR3 reads CASSPMEQGTEAFF.

V usage is TRBV7-6 and J usage is TRBJ1-6; checking the TCRdb D call of TRBD1 is not possible without DNA. The CDR3 sequence is 14 residues long. Germline CDR1 SGHVS, CDR2 FNYEAQ. CDR3 residues: CASSSDRGNSPLHF.

The CDR3 is CASRRQGNTEAFF. The J gene is TRBJ1-1, the V gene TRBV6-2 or TRBV6-3; the TRBD1 assignment by TCRdb is unverifiable without DNA. This CDR3 is 13 amino acids long. The germline V gene has CDR1 MNHEY and CDR2 SVGEGT.

The chain links TRBV6-1 to TRBJ1-2. The CDR3 sequence is 15 residues long. Germline loops: CDR1 MNHNS, CDR2 SASEGT. The CDR3 sequence is CASSGTGRALYGYTF.

This clonotype is classed as medium-sized by frequency. The chain couples TRBV19 to TRBJ1-3; TCRdb picks TRBD1, but there is no DNA to check that call. The germline V gene encodes CDR1 LNHDA and CDR2 SQIVND (reference sequence). The CDR3 has 14 amino acids. CDR3 protein: CASTFGTAGNTIYF.

This chain connects TRBV30 to TRBJ2-7; TCRdb's D call, TRBD2, is unchecked because there is no DNA. CDR1 is GTSNPN, CDR2 SVGIG, per germline (reference sequence). The CDR3 is made up of 15 amino acids. The CDR3 region is CAWTQRTSGRYEQYF.

Frequency places this clonotype as medium-sized. The rearrangement links TRBV6-5 to TRBJ2-7; TCRdb indicates TRBD2, and absent DNA this call remains unverified. Germline loops: CDR1 MNHEY, CDR2 SVGAGI. CDR3 length: 14 residues. The chain's CDR3 is CASRRLAGAYEQYF.

Its frequency marks this clonotype as medium-sized. The chain carries TRBV19 and TRBJ1-6; TCRdb returns TRBD1, unconfirmable since there is no DNA. The CDR3 length is 14 residues. Germline loops: CDR1 LNHDA, CDR2 SQIVND (reference sequence). The CDR3 loop is CASSYTGVASPLHF.

The genes are TRBV5-5 and TRBJ2-2. The CDR3 totals 15 residues. In germline, CDR1 is SGHKS, CDR2 YYEKEE (reference sequence). The CDR3 region is CASSLVRINTGELFF.

This clonotype ranks as medium-sized in terms of frequency. The chain couples TRBV6-5 to TRBJ2-5. Per germline, CDR1 MNHEY and CDR2 SVGAGI. This CDR3 contains 13 residues. The CDR3 loop reads CASSYMAQETQYF.

The chain carries TRBV5-6 and TRBJ1-1. Germline V gene data show CDR1 as SGHDT and CDR2 as YYEEEE. The CDR3 totals 16 residues. CDR3 in amino acids: CASSLLPTDLNTEAFF.

This clonotype is classed as medium-sized by frequency. CDR3 residues: CAWSRTGVLGSGANVLTF. The chain couples TRBV30 to TRBJ2-6. CDR3 length: 18 amino acids. The germline CDR1 and CDR2 sequences are GTSNPN and SVGIG (reference sequence).

This clonotype is deemed medium-sized by its frequency. The rearrangement links TRBV19 to TRBJ2-1. This CDR3 has 17 residues. Germline V CDR1 and CDR2: LNHDA, SQIVND (reference sequence). CDR3 region: CASSMISGESSYNEQFF.

Judged by frequency, this clonotype is medium-sized. The chain is built from TRBV14 and TRBJ2-5; TCRdb designates TRBD1, a call that cannot be tested without DNA. This CDR3 has 16 residues. From germline, CDR1 is SGHDN and CDR2 FVKESK. The CDR3 sequence: CASSRSGRGVQETQYF. Full variable domain (outside the CDR3, taken from reference TRBV14 and TRBJ2-5): EAGVTQFPSHSVIEKGQTVTLRCDPISGHDNLYWYRRVMGKEIKFLLHFVKESKQDESGMPNNRFLAERTGGTYSTLKVQPAELEDSGVYFCASSRSGRGVQETQYFGPGTRLLVL.

The rearrangement links TRBV20-1 to TRBJ2-5; TCRdb's D call, TRBD1, is unchecked because there is no DNA. This CDR3 contains 13 residues. The germline V gene has CDR1 DFQATT and CDR2 SNEGSKA (reference sequence). CDR3 sequence: CSARTGSQETQYF.

V gene TRBV20-1 combines with J gene TRBJ1-1. CDR3 length: 13 amino acids. CDR1 is DFQATT, CDR2 SNEGSKA, per germline (reference sequence). The CDR3 is CSATGTAVGPLHF.

V gene TRBV24-1 combines with J gene TRBJ2-7. This CDR3 spans 11 amino acids. Per germline, CDR1 KGHDR and CDR2 SFDVKD. The CDR3 spells CAAEDAFEQYF.

This clonotype is classed as medium-sized by frequency. This chain uses TRBV19 with TRBJ2-3; the TCRdb call, TRBD1, lacks DNA for checking. Germline lookup yields CDR1 LNHDA and CDR2 SQIVND (reference sequence). The CDR3 extends over 17 amino acids. CDR3 sequence: CASSIPSTGGYTDTQYF.

The J gene is TRBJ1-2, the V gene TRBV7-6; the D gene TCRdb calls, TRBD1, cannot be checked with no DNA. Germline values: CDR1 SGHVS, CDR2 FNYEAQ. This CDR3 spans 14 amino acids. The CDR3 here is CASSPEQGNYGYTF.